A selection of T cell receptor beta chains follows, all from one sample in a study of blood T cell repertoires in COVID-19. The protocol was immunoSEQ multiplex PCR, while the TCRdb copy is restricted to in-frame clones and leaves out a portion. The table lists some 300,000 clones, 85% of them singletons. Source material: peripheral blood. The receptors come from a woman aged 45-59 years with active or convalescent COVID-19. Each CDR3 is given with its conserved first and last residue. D genes are given only for firm matches. Clone size is stated in some rows and not others, as once, few, many or a class when expanded.

v_call	clone_size	d_call	j_call	cdr3_nt	cdr3_aa
TRBV7-9	NA	NA	TRBJ1-2	TGTGCCAGCAGCCTCCAGGGTCGGAATGGCTACACCTTC	CASSLQGRNGYTF
TRBV7-9	once	NA	TRBJ1-4	TGTGCCAGCAGCCGCGGCGTAGAAAAACTGTTTTTT	CASSRGVEKLFF
TRBV19	NA	TRBD1	TRBJ2-1	TGTGCCAGTAGTAGTTGGGACAGGGGGCTTTTGGGCTACAATGAGCAGTTCTTC	CASSSWDRGLLGYNEQFF
TRBV27	NA	NA	TRBJ2-1	TGTGCCAGCAGTTTCGGTGACTATCTCAATGAGCAGTTCTTC	CASSFGDYLNEQFF
TRBV5-1	NA	TRBD2	TRBJ2-1	TGCGCCAGCAGCCCGACTAGCGGGAAGAAGCAGTTCTTC	CASSPTSGKKQFF
TRBV28	NA	TRBD2	TRBJ2-7	TGTGCCAGCAGTTTGGCTAGCGGGAGCTCCTACGAGCAGTACTTC	CASSLASGSSYEQYF
TRBV19	NA	TRBD2	TRBJ2-1	TGTGCCACCCTAACCCCCGGACTAGCGGGAGATGAGCAGTTCTTC	CATLTPGLAGDEQFF
TRBV24-1	NA	NA	TRBJ2-1	TGTGCCACCAGTGCCTCCTACGGGAGCCCTATGCTCTTC	CATSASYGSPMLF
TRBV2	NA	NA	TRBJ2-3	TGTGCCCGTTCGGTACCTTTCACAGATACGCAGTATTTT	CARSVPFTDTQYF
TRBV25-1	once	TRBD1	TRBJ2-7	TGTGCCAGCAGTGACTATGACAGGGGCTCCTACGAGCAGTACTTC	CASSDYDRGSYEQYF
TRBV28	NA	NA	TRBJ1-5	TGTGCCAGCAGTTTATTTAGAGGGACAATTAGCAATCAGCCCCAGCATTTT	CASSLFRGTISNQPQHF
TRBV11-2	NA	NA	TRBJ1-3	TGTGCCAGCGGACGAGGGGGCTCTGGAAACACCATATATTTT	CASGRGGSGNTIYF
TRBV2	NA	NA	TRBJ2-1	TGTGCCAGCAGCCCACAAGGGGGTCCCAGCTACAATGAGCAGTTCTTC	CASSPQGGPSYNEQFF
TRBV2	NA	NA	TRBJ2-5	TGTGCCAGCAGGGGGGGACAGTCCCAGTACTTC	CASRGGQSQYF
TRBV7-9	many	TRBD2	TRBJ2-6	TGTGCCAGCGCCGGGACTAGAACCCACTCTGGGGCCAACGTCCTGACTTTC	CASAGTRTHSGANVLTF
TRBV27	NA	TRBD1	TRBJ1-3	TGTGCCAGCAGTAACTCGGGGACAGGGGCTGGAAACACCATATATTTT	CASSNSGTGAGNTIYF
TRBV10-2	once	TRBD1	TRBJ1-3	TGCGCCAGCAGTAGTCGGACAGGGACCTCTGGAAACACCATATATTTT	CASSSRTGTSGNTIYF
TRBV13	NA	TRBD2	TRBJ2-1	TGTGCCAGCAGCTTAGATCGGCTAGCGGGAAACGAGCAGTTCTTC	CASSLDRLAGNEQFF
TRBV5-4	NA	NA	TRBJ2-2	TGTGCCACACGTGCGGGACCGAAGGCCGGGGAGCTGTTTTTT	CATRAGPKAGELFF
TRBV14	NA	TRBD1	TRBJ1-4	TGTGCCAGCAGCCAAACAGGGGCGGGTGAAAAACTGTTTTTT	CASSQTGAGEKLFF
TRBV2	NA	TRBD2	TRBJ2-1	TGTGCCAGCAGTGGGACTAGCGGGACTAGTGAGCAGTTCTTC	CASSGTSGTSEQFF
TRBV5-1	NA	NA	TRBJ2-3	TGCGCCAGCAGCTATCCAACAGATACGCAGTATTTT	CASSYPTDTQYF